This TCR beta chain derives from a study of OX40 agonist ivuxolimab in advanced cancers. The wider study: Head and neck, renal cell, melanoma or hepatocellular carcinoma were the cancers that dose-escalation patients had. General study results and limits: Both blood CD4+ and CD8+ T cells showed clonal growth by week 6 at 0.1 to 3.0 mg/kg. Low normalized T-cell clonal expansion was also seen in some nonresponders.

Trimming took 3 bases from V and 7 from J, leaving 10 bases between them. The germline V gene encodes CDR1 GTSNPN and CDR2 SVGIG (reference sequence). The CDR3 has 12 amino acids. About this clone: Its antigen is unidentified.

If patients had autoimmune disease history or systemic immunosuppression, they were excluded. The assay was immunoSEQ multiplex PCR, and TCRdb's table has in-frame clones only and misses some. The table has some 33,000 clones, roughly 90% seen once. This TCR derives from an adult with an advanced solid tumor such as melanoma, head and neck, liver or kidney cancer. The chain combines TRBV30 with TRBJ2-1; no firm D call. The sample was CD4+ or CD8+ T cells sorted from blood, taken in a trial of the OX40 agonist ivuxolimab. The CDR3 reads CAWSLGWNEQFF. CDR3 coding DNA: TGTGCCTGGAGCTTAGGTTGGAATGAGCAGTTCTTC.